Listed below are T cell receptor beta chains from one sample, sequenced in a study of blood T cells in healthy people across ages. MiXCR was run by TCRdb on the 5' RACE reads, yielding one entry per CDR3 protein. The table includes 850,000 to 1,300,000 distinct CDR3 sequences, 40% to 55% detected once. Sequencing was carried out using blood. The receptors shown here come from a woman in her fifties or sixties in good health. The CDR3 runs from the conserved cysteine through the conserved F or W. Fields, in order: D gene, clone size, V gene, J gene, CDR3 DNA, CDR3 protein. D genes are given only for firm matches. Some rows mark clone size as missing; the rest say once, few, many or name a class of expanded clone.

NA,NA,TRBV10-3,TRBJ2-7,TGTGCCATCAGTGAGGGCGGCAGGGTCAACTACGAGCAGTACTTC,CAISEGGRVNYEQYF
NA,NA,TRBV15,TRBJ2-1,TGTGCCACGGTAAGGGGATTCTGGCAGTTCTTC,CATVRGFWQFF
NA,NA,TRBV29-1,TRBJ2-7,TGCAGCGTTGGGGGCAGCCGATGGACGGACTCCTCCTACGAGCAGTACTTC,CSVGGSRWTDSSYEQYF
TRBD2,few,TRBV20-1,TRBJ2-1,TGCAGTGCTAGCAGTTTTAGCGGGATAAGCGAGCAGTTCTTC,CSASSFSGISEQFF
NA,NA,TRBV11-2,TRBJ2-2,TGTGCCAGCAGCGCAGGCATCAATCCAGGGTGGGGGAACACCGGGGAGCTGTTTTTT,CASSAGINPGWGNTGELFF
TRBD1,NA,TRBV20-1,TRBJ1-5,TGCAGTGCTTGGACAGGGCCAGGACAGCCCCAGCATTTT,CSAWTGPGQPQHF
NA,NA,TRBV6-4,TRBJ2-1,TGTGCCAGCAGTGCCCGGGAAGAGTCAACAGTAGAGCAGTTCTTC,CASSAREESTVEQFF
NA,NA,TRBV28,TRBJ2-1,TGTGCCAGCAGTGCCACGTGGTCACCAAGCTCCTACGAGCAGTTCTTC,CASSATWSPSSYEQFF
NA,NA,TRBV6-1,TRBJ1-6,TGTGCCAGCAGTCATCCCACGGATCCAACACCCCTCCACTTT,CASSHPTDPTPLHF
NA,few,TRBV10-3,TRBJ2-3,TGTGCCATCAGTGACGGGGCGGATACGCAGTATTTT,CAISDGADTQYF
TRBD2,NA,TRBV20-1,TRBJ2-7,TGCAGTGCTAGAGATCGGACTAGCCAATACGAGCAGTACTTC,CSARDRTSQYEQYF
NA,NA,TRBV25-1,TRBJ1-1,TGTGCCAGCACCGTAGGGTCCGGGACTGAAGCTTTCTTT,CASTVGSGTEAFF
NA,NA,TRBV27,TRBJ1-4,TGTGCCAGCAGTTTTTTGGTACAAAAAGGGGTGGGGCAGTGGGCTGAAAAACTGTTTTTT,CASSFLVQKGVGQWAEKLFF
NA,once,TRBV29-1,TRBJ2-7,TGCAGCACCCAGGCCTTGGGGGTAGACTCCTACGAGCAGTACTTC,CSTQALGVDSYEQYF
NA,NA,TRBV3-1,TRBJ1-1,TGTGCCAGCAGCCAAGTACGGACTGCTGAAGCTTTCTTT,CASSQVRTAEAFF
NA,NA,TRBV9,TRBJ1-2,TGTGCCAGCAGCGATACAGGGATGAGCTATGGCTACACCTTC,CASSDTGMSYGYTF
TRBD2,NA,TRBV7-9,TRBJ2-3,TGTGCCAGCAGCTCGCCTAGCGGGAGGGCCTTGGGGGATACGCAGTATTTT,CASSSPSGRALGDTQYF
NA,NA,TRBV6-5,TRBJ1-4,TGTGCCAGCAGTTACGCACGGCTGCAGGGGAGGGGAAAACTGTTTTTT,CASSYARLQGRGKLFF
NA,NA,TRBV7-2,TRBJ2-1,TGTGCCAGCACCAAGGGGGGTTTACTACTATACAATGAGCAGTTCTTC,CASTKGGLLLYNEQFF
NA,NA,TRBV6-1,TRBJ2-1,TGTGCCAGCACCCCCGGGCAGGGCAACAATGAGCAGTTCTTC,CASTPGQGNNEQFF